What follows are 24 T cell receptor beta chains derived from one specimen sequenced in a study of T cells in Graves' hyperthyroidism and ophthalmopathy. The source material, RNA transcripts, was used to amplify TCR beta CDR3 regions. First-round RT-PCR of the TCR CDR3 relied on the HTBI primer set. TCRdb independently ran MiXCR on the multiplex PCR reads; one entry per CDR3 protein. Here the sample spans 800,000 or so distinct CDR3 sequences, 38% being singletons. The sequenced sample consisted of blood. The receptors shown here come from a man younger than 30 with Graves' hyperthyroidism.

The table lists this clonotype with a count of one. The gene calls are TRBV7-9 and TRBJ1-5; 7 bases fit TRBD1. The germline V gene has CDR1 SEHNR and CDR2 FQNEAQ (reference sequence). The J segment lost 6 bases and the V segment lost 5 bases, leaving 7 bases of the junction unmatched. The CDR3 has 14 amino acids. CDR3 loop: CASSHGQASQPQHF. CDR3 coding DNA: TGTGCCAGCAGCCACGGACAGGCGAGTCAGCCCCAGCATTTT.

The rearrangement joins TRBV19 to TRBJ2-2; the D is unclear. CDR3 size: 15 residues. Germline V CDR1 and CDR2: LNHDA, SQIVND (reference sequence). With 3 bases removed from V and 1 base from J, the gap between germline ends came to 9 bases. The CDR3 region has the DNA TGTGCCAGTAGTATTGGGTTCATGAACACCGGGGAGCTGTTTTTT. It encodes CASSIGFMNTGELFF.

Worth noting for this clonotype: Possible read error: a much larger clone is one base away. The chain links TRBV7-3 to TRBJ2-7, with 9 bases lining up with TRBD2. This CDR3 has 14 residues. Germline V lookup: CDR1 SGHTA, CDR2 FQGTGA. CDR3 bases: TGTGTCAGCAGCTTCGAGGCGGGGGGGTACGAGCAGTACTTC. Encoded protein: CVSSFEAGGYEQYF.

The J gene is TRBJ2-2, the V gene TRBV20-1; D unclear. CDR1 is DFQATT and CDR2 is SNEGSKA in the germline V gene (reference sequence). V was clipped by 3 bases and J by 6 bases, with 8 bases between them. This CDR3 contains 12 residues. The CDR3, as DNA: TGCAGTGCTAGTGGCCTCGCCGGGGAGCTGTTTTTT. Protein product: CSASGLAGELFF.

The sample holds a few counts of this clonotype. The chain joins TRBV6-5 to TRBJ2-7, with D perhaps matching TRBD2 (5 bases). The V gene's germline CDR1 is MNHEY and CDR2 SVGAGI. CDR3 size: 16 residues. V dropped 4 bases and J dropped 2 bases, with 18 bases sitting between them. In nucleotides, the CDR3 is TGTGCCAGCAGTTCTCCGAGGGAGACGCCTACCTACGAGCAGTACTTC. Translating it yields CASSSPRETPTYEQYF.

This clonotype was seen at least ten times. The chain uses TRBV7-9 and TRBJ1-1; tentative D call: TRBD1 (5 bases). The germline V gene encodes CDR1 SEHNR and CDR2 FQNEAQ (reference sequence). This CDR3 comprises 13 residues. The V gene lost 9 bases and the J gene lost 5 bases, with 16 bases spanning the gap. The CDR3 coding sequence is TGTGCCAGTAGTTTGCAGGGCGGGACTGAAGCTTTCTTT. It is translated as CASSLQGGTEAFF. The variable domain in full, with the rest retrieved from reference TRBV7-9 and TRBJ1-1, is DTGVSQNPRHKITKRGQNVTFRCDPISEHNRLYWYRQTLGQGPEFLTYFQNEAQLEKSRLLSDRFSAERPKGSFSTLEIQRTEQGDSAMYLCASSLQGGTEAFFGQGTRLTVV.

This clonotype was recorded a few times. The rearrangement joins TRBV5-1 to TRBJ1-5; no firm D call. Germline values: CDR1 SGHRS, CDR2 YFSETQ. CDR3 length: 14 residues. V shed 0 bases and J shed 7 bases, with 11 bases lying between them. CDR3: CASSLVEGVQPQHF. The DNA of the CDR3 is TGCGCCAGCAGCTTGGTGGAAGGTGTACAGCCCCAGCATTTT.

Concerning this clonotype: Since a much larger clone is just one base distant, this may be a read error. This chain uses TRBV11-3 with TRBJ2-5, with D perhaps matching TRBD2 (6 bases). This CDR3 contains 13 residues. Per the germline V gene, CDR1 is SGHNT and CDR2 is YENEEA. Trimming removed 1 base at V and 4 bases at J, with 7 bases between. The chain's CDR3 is CASSLGEAETQYF. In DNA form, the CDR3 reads TGTGCCAGCAGCTTAGGGGAGGCAGAGACCCAGTACTTC.

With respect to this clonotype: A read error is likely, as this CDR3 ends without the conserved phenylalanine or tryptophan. The CDR3 DNA reads as TGTGCCAGCAGCCAAGACCAAGGGTTAGCGGGCTACGAGCAGTACCTC. Residues: CASSQDQGLAGYEQYL. V usage is TRBV9 and J usage is TRBJ2-7, with TRBD2 matching over 7 bases. Germline V gives CDR1 SGDLS, CDR2 YYNGEE. V lost 4 bases and J lost 3; bases outside the gene matches: 13. This CDR3 comprises 16 residues.

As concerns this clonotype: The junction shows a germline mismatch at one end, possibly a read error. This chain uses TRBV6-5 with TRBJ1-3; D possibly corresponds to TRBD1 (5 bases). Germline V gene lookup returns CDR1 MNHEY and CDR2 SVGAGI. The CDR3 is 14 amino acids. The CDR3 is CAGSRQPEGNIIYF. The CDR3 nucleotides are TGTGCCGGCAGTCGACAGCCAGAGGGAAACATCATATATTTT.

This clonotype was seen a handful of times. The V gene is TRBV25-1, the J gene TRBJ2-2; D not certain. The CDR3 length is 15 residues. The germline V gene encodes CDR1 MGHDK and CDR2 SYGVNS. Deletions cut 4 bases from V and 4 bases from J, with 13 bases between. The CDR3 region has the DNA TGTGCCAGCAGTGCTGGATTGACGAGCACCGGGGAGCTGTTTTTT. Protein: CASSAGLTSTGELFF.

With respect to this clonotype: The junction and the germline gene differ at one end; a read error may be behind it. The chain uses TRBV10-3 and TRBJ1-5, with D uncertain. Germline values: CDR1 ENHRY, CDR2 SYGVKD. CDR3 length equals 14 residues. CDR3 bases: TGTGCCAGCAGTTTAGGCCACGGGAATCAGCCCCAGCATTTT. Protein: CASSLGHGNQPQHF.

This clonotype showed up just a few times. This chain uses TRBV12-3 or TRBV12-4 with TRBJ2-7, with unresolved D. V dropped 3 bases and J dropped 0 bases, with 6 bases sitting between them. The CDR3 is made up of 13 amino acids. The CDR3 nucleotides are TGTGCCAGCAGTTTTACCGTCTCCTACGAGCAGTACTTC. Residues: CASSFTVSYEQYF.

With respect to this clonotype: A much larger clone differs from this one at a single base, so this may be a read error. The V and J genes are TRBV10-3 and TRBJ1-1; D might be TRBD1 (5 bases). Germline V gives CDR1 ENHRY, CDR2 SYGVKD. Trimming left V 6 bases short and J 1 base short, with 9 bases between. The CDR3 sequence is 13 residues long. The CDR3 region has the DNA TGTGCCATCAGCCACGGGGGGAACACTGAAGCTTTCTTT. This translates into CAISHGGNTEAFF.

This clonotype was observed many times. CDR3 region: CASSYGTNSPLHF. The CDR3 region has the DNA TGTGCCAGCAGTTACGGGACCAATTCACCCCTCCACTTT. This chain uses TRBV6-5 with TRBJ1-6; a possible D gene is TRBD1 (5 bases). CDR1 and CDR2 (germline): MNHEY, SVGAGI. CDR3 size: 13 residues. The ends were cut back, 2 bases at V and 7 bases at J, with 6 bases in the middle.

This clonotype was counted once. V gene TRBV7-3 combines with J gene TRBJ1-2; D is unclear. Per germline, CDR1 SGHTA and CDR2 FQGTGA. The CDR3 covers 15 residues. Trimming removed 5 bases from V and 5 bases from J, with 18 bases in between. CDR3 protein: CASSPTPGSLYGYTF. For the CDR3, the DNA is TGTGCCAGCAGCCCAACCCCTGGGTCCCTTTATGGCTACACCTTC.

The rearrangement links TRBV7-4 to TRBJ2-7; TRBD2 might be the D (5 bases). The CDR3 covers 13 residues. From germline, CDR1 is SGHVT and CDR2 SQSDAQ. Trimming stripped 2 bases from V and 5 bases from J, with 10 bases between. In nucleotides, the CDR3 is TGTGCCAGCAGCTTACTCCCGAGGGACGAGCAGTACTTC. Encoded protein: CASSLLPRDEQYF.

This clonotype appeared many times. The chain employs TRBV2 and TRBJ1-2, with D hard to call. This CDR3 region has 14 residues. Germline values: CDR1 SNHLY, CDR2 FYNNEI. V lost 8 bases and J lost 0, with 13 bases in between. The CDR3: CASHASAANYGYTF. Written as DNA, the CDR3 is TGTGCCAGCCACGCGTCAGCAGCTAACTATGGCTACACCTTC. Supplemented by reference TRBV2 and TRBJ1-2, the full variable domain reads EPEVTQTPSHQVTQMGQEVILRCVPISNHLYFYWYRQILGQKVEFLVSFYNNEISEKSEIFDDQFSVERPDGSNFTLKIRSTKLEDSAMYFCASHASAANYGYTFGSGTRLTVV.

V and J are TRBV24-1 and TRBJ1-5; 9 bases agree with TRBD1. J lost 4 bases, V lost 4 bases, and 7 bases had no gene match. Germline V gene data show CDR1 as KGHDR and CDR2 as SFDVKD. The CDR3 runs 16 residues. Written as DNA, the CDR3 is TGTGCCACCAGTGAAGGGACAGGGTCCCCGAATCAGCCCCAGCATTTT. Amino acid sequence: CATSEGTGSPNQPQHF.

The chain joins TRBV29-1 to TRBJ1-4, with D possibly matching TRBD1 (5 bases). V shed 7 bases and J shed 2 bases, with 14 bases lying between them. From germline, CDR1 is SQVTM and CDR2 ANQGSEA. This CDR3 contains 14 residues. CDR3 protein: CSGYGRDTNEKLFF. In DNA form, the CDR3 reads TGCAGCGGCTACGGGAGGGACACTAATGAAAAACTGTTTTTT. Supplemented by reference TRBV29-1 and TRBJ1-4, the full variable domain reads SAVISQKPSRDICQRGTSLTIQCQVDSQVTMMFWYRQQPGQSLTLIATANQGSEATYESGFVIDKFPISRPNLTFSTLTVSNMSPEDSSIYLCSGYGRDTNEKLFFGSGTQLSVL.

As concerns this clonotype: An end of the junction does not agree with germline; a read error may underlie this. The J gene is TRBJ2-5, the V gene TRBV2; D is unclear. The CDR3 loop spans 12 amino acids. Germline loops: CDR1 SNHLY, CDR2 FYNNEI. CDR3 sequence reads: CASSQVQEAQYF. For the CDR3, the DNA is TGTGCCAGCAGTCAGGTCCAAGAGGCCCAGTACTTC.

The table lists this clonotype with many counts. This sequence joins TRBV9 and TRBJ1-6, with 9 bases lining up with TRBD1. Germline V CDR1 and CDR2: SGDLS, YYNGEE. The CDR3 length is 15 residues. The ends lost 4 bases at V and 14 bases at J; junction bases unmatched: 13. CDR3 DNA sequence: TGTGCCAGCAGCCCCGGGACAGGGCCCTTGTTGGCCCTCCACTTT. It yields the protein CASSPGTGPLLALHF.

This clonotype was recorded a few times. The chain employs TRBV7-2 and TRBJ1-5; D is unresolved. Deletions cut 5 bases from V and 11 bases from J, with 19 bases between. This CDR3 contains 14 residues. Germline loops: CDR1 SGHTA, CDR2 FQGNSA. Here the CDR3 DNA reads TGTGCCAGCAGCCATCCTAGCGGGAGCGAGACCCAGCATTTT. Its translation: CASSHPSGSETQHF.

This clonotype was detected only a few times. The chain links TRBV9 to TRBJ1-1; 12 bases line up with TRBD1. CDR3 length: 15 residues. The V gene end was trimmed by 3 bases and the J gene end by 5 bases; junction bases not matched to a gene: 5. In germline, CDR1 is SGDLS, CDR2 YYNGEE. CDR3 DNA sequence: TGTGCCAGCAGCGGGGGACAGGGGGCGCCGACTGAAGCTTTCTTT. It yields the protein CASSGGQGAPTEAFF.